This T cell receptor beta chain is drawn from a study of sequential checkpoint blockade in melanoma. Profiled with immunoSEQ multiplex PCR; TCRdb holds only in-frame clones, not every one. The sample includes over 10,000 clones, 74% seen only once; the top ten take 25%. Documented treatment: randomized to nivolumab then ipilimumab (arm A) or the reverse (arm B). This clone has just a few counts. CDR1 and CDR2 from the germline V gene are MNHNS and SASEGT. The CDR3 runs to 14 residues. The V and J ends lost 8 bases and 0 bases respectively, with 13 bases between them. The source is a human donor with melanoma. Specimen: CD8+ T cells sorted from blood (inferred from file names), collected from a patient given nivolumab and ipilimumab in sequence. V and J are TRBV6-1 and TRBJ1-1; D unclear. The CDR3 reads CASHTRNMNTEAFF. DNA for the CDR3: TGTGCCAGCCATACGAGGAACATGAACACTGAAGCTTTCTTT.